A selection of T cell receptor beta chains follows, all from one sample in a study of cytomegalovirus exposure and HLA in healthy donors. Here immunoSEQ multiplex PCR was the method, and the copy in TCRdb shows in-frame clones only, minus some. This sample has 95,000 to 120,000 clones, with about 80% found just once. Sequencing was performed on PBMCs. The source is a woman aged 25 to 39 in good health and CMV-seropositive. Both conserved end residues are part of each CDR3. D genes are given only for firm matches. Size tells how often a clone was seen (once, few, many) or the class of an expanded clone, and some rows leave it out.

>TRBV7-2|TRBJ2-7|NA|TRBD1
CASSLSRGPYEQYF
TGTGCCAGCAGCTTAAGCAGGGGGCCTTACGAGCAGTACTTC
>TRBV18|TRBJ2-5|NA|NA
CASSPSPVYQETQYF
TGTGCCAGCTCACCCTCCCCAGTCTACCAAGAGACCCAGTACTTC
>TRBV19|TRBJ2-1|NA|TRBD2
CASSQLAGGLSEQFF
TGTGCCAGTAGTCAACTGGCGGGGGGGCTTAGTGAGCAGTTCTTC
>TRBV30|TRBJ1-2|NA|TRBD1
CAWSTGGKGWGYTF
TGTGCCTGGAGTACAGGGGGCAAAGGTTGGGGCTACACCTTC
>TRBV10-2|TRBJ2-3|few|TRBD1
CASSGIDRVDPSTDTQYF
TGCGCCAGCAGTGGGATTGACAGGGTGGACCCTAGCACAGATACGCAGTATTTT
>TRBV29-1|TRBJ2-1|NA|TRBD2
CSVVGGGVVDYNEQFF
TGCAGCGTTGTGGGGGGGGGAGTCGTGGACTACAATGAGCAGTTCTTC
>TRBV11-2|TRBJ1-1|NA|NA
CASSLGELSTEAFF
TGTGCCAGCAGCTTAGGGGAGTTGAGCACTGAAGCTTTCTTT
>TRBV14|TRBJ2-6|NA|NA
CASSQGGRGNSGANVLTF
TGTGCCAGCAGCCAAGGGGGCCGGGGGAACTCTGGGGCCAACGTCCTGACTTTC
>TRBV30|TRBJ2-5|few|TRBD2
CAWTTQVGRAETQYF
TGTGCCTGGACTACCCAGGTAGGGAGGGCAGAGACCCAGTACTTC
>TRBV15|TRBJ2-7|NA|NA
CATSRDHGEVYEQYF
TGTGCCACCAGCAGAGATCACGGGGAAGTCTACGAGCAGTACTTC
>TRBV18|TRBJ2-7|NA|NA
CASSPLRLGEQYF
TGTGCCAGCTCACCACTCAGGCTGGGCGAGCAGTACTTC
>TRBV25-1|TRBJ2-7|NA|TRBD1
CASSELGTVTYEQYF
TGTGCCAGCAGTGAATTGGGGACAGTAACCTACGAGCAGTACTTC
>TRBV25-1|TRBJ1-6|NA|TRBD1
CASDGTGEPLHF
TGTGCCAGCGACGGGACAGGGGAACCCCTCCACTTT
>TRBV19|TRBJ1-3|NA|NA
CASSMFVFSGNTIYF
TGTGCCAGTAGTATGTTCGTCTTCTCTGGAAACACCATATATTTT
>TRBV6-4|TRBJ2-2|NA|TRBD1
CASGRKIRQGRNTGELFF
TGTGCCAGCGGAAGAAAAATTAGACAGGGTCGGAACACCGGGGAGCTGTTTTTT
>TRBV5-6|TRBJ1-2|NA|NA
CASSWTSGEVSYGYTF
TGTGCCAGCAGCTGGACTTCAGGGGAAGTGAGCTATGGCTACACCTTC
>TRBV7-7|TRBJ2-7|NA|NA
CASSPGSTYEQYF
TGTGCTAGCAGCCCGGGATCGACCTACGAGCAGTACTTC
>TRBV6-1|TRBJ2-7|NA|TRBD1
CASSELAGGKNEQYF
TGTGCCAGCAGTGAATTGGCAGGGGGCAAAAACGAGCAGTACTTC
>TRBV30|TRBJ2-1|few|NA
CAWTQRKTYNEQFF
TGTGCCTGGACGCAGCGGAAGACCTACAATGAGCAGTTCTTC
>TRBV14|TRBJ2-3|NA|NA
CASSQGIRRDTQYF
TGTGCCAGCAGCCAAGGGATTCGGCGGGATACGCAGTATTTT
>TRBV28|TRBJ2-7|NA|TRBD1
CASSQSLGAGGQGTYEQYF
TGTGCCAGCAGTCAATCCCTAGGGGCTGGGGGACAGGGGACCTACGAGCAGTACTTC
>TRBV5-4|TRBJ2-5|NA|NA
CASSLSSGETQYF
TGTGCCAGCAGCTTGTCTAGTGGGGAGACCCAGTACTTC
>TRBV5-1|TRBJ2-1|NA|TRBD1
CASSIRDRPDNEQFF
TGCGCCAGCAGCATCCGGGACAGGCCTGACAATGAGCAGTTCTTC
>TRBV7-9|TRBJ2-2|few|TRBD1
CASSLVPGQGSGELFF
TGTGCCAGCAGCTTAGTTCCGGGACAGGGGTCCGGGGAGCTGTTTTTT
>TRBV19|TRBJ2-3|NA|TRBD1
CASSIRGPGTDTQYF
TGTGCCAGTAGTATAAGGGGGCCTGGCACAGATACGCAGTATTTT
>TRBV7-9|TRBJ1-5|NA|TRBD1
CASSPGTAPNQPQHF
TGTGCCAGCAGCCCCGGGACAGCCCCCAATCAGCCCCAGCATTTT
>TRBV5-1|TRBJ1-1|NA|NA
CASRQQAFMNTEAFF
TGCGCCAGCAGGCAGCAGGCCTTTATGAACACTGAAGCTTTCTTT
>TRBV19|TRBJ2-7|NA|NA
CASAKGHSSYEQYF
TGTGCCAGCGCTAAAGGACACAGCTCCTACGAGCAGTACTTC
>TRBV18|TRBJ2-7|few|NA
CASSPRTGESYEQYF
TGTGCCAGCTCACCAAGGACGGGGGAATCCTACGAGCAGTACTTC
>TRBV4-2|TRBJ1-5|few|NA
CASSQASYQPQHF
TGTGCCAGCAGCCAAGCGAGTTATCAGCCCCAGCATTTT
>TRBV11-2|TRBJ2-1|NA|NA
CASSPTSGFPSSYNEQFF
TGTGCCAGCAGCCCAACGTCCGGGTTTCCGAGCTCCTACAATGAGCAGTTCTTC
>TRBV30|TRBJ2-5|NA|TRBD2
CACALAGGEETQYF
TGTGCCTGCGCCCTAGCGGGGGGTGAGGAGACCCAGTACTTC